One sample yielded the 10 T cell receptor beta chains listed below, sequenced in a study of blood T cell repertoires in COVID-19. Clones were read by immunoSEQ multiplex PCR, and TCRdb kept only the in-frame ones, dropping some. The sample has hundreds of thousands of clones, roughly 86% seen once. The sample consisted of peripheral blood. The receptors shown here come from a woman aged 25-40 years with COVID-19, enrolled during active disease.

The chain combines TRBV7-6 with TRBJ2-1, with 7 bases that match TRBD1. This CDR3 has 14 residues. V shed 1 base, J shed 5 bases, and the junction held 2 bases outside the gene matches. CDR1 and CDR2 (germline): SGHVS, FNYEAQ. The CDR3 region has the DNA TGTGCCAGCAGCTTAGGAGGGACAGACAATGAGCAGTTCTTC. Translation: CASSLGGTDNEQFF.

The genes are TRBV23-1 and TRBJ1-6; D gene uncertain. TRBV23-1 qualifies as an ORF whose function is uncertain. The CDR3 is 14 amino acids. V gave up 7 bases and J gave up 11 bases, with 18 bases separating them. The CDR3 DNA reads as TGCGCCAGCATGACTGGCTCCAAGAGTACACCCCTCCACTTT. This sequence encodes CASMTGSKSTPLHF.

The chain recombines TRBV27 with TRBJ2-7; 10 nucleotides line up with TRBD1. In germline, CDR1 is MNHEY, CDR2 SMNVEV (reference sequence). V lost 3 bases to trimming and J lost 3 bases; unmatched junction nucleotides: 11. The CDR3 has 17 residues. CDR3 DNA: TGTGCCAGCAGTTTCCAAAGCGCCGGGACAGGGGACTACGAGCAGTACTTC. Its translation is CASSFQSAGTGDYEQYF.

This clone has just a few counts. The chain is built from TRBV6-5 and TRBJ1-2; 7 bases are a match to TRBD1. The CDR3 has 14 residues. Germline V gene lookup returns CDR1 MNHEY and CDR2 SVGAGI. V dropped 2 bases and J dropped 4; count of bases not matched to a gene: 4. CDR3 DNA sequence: TGTGCCAGCAGTTACGGGGACAGTGGCTATGGCTACACCTTC. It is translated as CASSYGDSGYGYTF.

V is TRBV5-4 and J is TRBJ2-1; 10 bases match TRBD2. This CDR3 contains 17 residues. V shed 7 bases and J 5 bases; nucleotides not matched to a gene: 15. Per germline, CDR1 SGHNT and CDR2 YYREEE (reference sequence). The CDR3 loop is CASQSFTQRGGNNEQFF. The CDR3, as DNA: TGTGCCAGCCAAAGTTTTACACAGCGGGGGGGTAACAATGAGCAGTTCTTC. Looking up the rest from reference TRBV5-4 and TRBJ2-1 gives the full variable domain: ETGVTQSPTHLIKTRGQQVTLRCSSQSGHNTVSWYQQALGQGPQFIFQYYREEENGRGNFPPRFSGLQFPNYSSELNVNALELDDSALYLCASQSFTQRGGNNEQFFGPGTRLTVL.

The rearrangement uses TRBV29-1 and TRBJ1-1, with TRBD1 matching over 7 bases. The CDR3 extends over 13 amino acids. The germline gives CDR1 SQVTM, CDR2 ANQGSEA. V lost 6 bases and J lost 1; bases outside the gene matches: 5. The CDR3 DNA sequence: TGCAGCGTCAAGGGACAGACGAACACTGAAGCTTTCTTT. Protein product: CSVKGQTNTEAFF.

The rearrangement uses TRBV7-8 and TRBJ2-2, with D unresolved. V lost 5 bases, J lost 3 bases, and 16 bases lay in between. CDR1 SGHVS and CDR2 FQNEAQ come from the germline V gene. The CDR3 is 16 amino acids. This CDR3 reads CASSPGGPFDTGELFF. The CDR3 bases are TGTGCCAGCAGCCCCGGCGGTCCTTTCGACACCGGGGAGCTGTTTTTT.

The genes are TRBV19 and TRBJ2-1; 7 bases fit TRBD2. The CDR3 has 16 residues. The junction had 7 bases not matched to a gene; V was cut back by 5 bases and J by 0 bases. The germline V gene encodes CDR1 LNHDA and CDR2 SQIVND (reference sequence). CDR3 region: CASSDRGGSSYNEQFF. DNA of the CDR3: TGTGCCAGTAGTGATCGGGGCGGGAGCTCCTACAATGAGCAGTTCTTC. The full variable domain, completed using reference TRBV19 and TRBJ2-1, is DGGITQSPKYLFRKEGQNVTLSCEQNLNHDAMYWYRQDPGQGLRLIYYSQIVNDFQKGDIAEGYSVSREKKESFPLTVTSAQKNPTAFYLCASSDRGGSSYNEQFFGPGTRLTVL.

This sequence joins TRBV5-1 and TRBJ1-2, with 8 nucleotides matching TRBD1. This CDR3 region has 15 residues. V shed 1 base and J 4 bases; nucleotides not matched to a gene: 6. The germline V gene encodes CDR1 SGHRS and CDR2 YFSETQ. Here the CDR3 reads CASSLSTGGVYGYTF. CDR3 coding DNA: TGCGCCAGCAGCTTGAGCACAGGGGGAGTCTATGGCTACACCTTC.

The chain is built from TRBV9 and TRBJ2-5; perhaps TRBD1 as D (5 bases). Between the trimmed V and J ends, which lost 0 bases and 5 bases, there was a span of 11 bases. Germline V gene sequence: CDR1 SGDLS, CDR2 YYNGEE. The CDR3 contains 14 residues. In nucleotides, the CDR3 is TGTGCCAGCAGCGTAGGTCAGGGTAGGGAGACCCAGTACTTC. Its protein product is CASSVGQGRETQYF. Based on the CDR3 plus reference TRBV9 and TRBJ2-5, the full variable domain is DSGVTQTPKHLITATGQRVTLRCSPRSGDLSVYWYQQSLDQGLQFLIQYYNGEERAKGNILERFSAQQFPDLHSELNLSSLELGDSALYFCASSVGQGRETQYFGPGTRLLVL.